The 32 T cell receptor beta chains in this list originate from one sample, sequenced in a study of shared clonotypes between healthy human individuals. TCRdb's table, derived via immunoSEQ multiplex PCR, lists solely in-frame clones and lacks some. The sample lists approximately 740,000 clones; over 65% were seen once. Sequencing was carried out using memory CD4+ T cells sorted from blood. Subset of the sample: CD45RA-negative fraction. The receptors originated from a woman under 40 in good health.

Only a few counts were recorded for this clone. The chain uses TRBV28 and TRBJ1-5; D is possibly TRBD1 (6 bases). The CDR3 extends over 15 amino acids. The V and J ends lost 3 bases and 6 bases respectively, with 15 bases between them. CDR1 is MDHEN and CDR2 is SYDVKM in the germline V gene. For the CDR3, the DNA is TGTGCCAGCAGTTTTTCCAGGGGTAGGGGTCAGCCCCAGCATTTT. It codes for CASSFSRGRGQPQHF.

This sequence joins TRBV5-1 and TRBJ2-5; TRBD2 matches 9 bases. Germline CDR1 is SGHRS and CDR2 is YFSETQ. This CDR3 has 17 residues. V was clipped by 4 bases and J by 4 bases; unmatched bases: 14. The CDR3 sequence is CASSPWAQIAGVETQYF. CDR3 DNA sequence: TGCGCCAGCAGCCCGTGGGCCCAGATAGCGGGAGTAGAGACCCAGTACTTC. Full variable domain (rest looked up from reference TRBV5-1 and TRBJ2-5): KAGVTQTPRYLIKTRGQQVTLSCSPISGHRSVSWYQQTPGQGLQFLFEYFSETQRNKGNFPGRFSGRQFSNSRSEMNVSTLELGDSALYLCASSPWAQIAGVETQYFGPGTRLLVL.

The V call is TRBV7-8, the J call TRBJ1-3, with D uncertain. Germline V gene sequence: CDR1 SGHVS, CDR2 FQNEAQ. The V gene lost 6 bases and the J gene lost 1 base, with 4 bases spanning the gap. The CDR3 extends over 12 amino acids. CDR3 DNA: TGTGCCAGCAGGGCATCTGGAAACACCATATATTTT. It specifies CASRASGNTIYF.

CDR3 loop: CASGRGGGPNNEQFF. The DNA for the CDR3 is TGTGCCAGCGGTCGGGGGGGAGGGCCCAACAATGAGCAGTTCTTC. V is TRBV6-5 and J is TRBJ2-1, with 8 bases that match TRBD2. The ends lost 8 bases at V and 5 bases at J; junction bases unmatched: 11. CDR3 length equals 15 residues. Germline CDR1 is MNHEY and CDR2 is SVGAGI.

This clone was detected only once. The chain recombines TRBV5-1 with TRBJ2-1; D might be TRBD2 (5 bases). Deletions cut 0 bases from V and 3 bases from J, with 13 bases between. The CDR3 is made up of 16 amino acids. Germline assignment: CDR1 SGHRS and CDR2 YFSETQ. The DNA for the CDR3 is TGCGCCAGCAGCTTGGGGGGTAGTAGCGACTACAATGAGCAGTTCTTC. Amino acids: CASSLGGSSDYNEQFF.

The CDR3 reads CASTRTGELDEQYF. The CDR3 DNA sequence: TGTGCCAGCACTCGGACAGGGGAGCTTGACGAGCAGTACTTC. This chain links TRBV28 with TRBJ2-7; TRBD1 matches at 9 bases. CDR3 length: 14 amino acids. Germline CDR1 and CDR2: MDHEN and SYDVKM. After removal of 7 bases from V and 5 bases from J, the junction contained 9 bases not matched to a gene.

This chain uses TRBV7-2 with TRBJ2-3, with D perhaps matching TRBD1 or TRBD2 (5 bases each). In germline, CDR1 is SGHTA, CDR2 FQGNSA. This CDR3 spans 17 amino acids. Trimming cost V 1 base and J 0 bases, with 14 bases left between them. CDR3 bases: TGTGCCAGCAGCTTAGTTGCGGGCAGGGCCAGCACAGATACGCAGTATTTT. This codes for CASSLVAGRASTDTQYF.

The V gene is TRBV29-1, the J gene TRBJ1-2; D unclear. The CDR3 spans 13 residues. Germline values: CDR1 SQVTM, CDR2 ANQGSEA. V gave up 0 bases and J gave up 2 bases, with 7 bases separating them. The CDR3 nucleotides are TGCAGCGTTGAAGAAACTCCAAACTATGGCTACACCTTC. It encodes CSVEETPNYGYTF.

The CDR3 protein is CASSPRQGSSGNTIYF. The CDR3 DNA follows: TGTGCCAGCAGCCCCCGGCAGGGTTCTTCAGGAAACACCATATATTTT. The chain is built from TRBV7-9 and TRBJ1-3, with D possibly being TRBD1 (5 bases). In germline, CDR1 is SEHNR, CDR2 FQNEAQ (reference sequence). V lost 5 bases and J 4 bases, leaving 18 bases between the germline ends. The CDR3 is 16 amino acids. Together with reference TRBV7-9 and TRBJ1-3, the CDR3 gives the full variable domain: DTGVSQNPRHKITKRGQNVTFRCDPISEHNRLYWYRQTLGQGPEFLTYFQNEAQLEKSRLLSDRFSAERPKGSFSTLEIQRTEQGDSAMYLCASSPRQGSSGNTIYFGEGSWLTVV.

The chain carries TRBV29-1 and TRBJ2-3, with 10 bases aligning to TRBD2. In germline, CDR1 is SQVTM, CDR2 ANQGSEA. V shed 3 bases and J 1 base; nucleotides not matched to a gene: 16. The CDR3 sequence is 19 residues long. This chain's CDR3 is CSVEGLAGVWGLGTDTQYF. For the CDR3, the DNA is TGCAGCGTTGAGGGGCTAGCGGGAGTTTGGGGCCTTGGCACAGATACGCAGTATTTT.

The chain uses TRBV9 and TRBJ2-5; D is perhaps TRBD2 (6 bases). The CDR3 consists of 12 residues. Germline V gene data show CDR1 as SGDLS and CDR2 as YYNGEE. Trimming shortened V by 6 bases and J by 5 bases, and 11 bases separated the two germline ends. CDR3 sequence: CASKGSGETQYF. The CDR3 DNA reads TGTGCCAGCAAAGGTAGCGGTGAGACCCAGTACTTC.

The rearrangement uses TRBV28 and TRBJ2-1, with D perhaps given as TRBD1 or TRBD2 (6 bases each). The CDR3 covers 15 residues. V gave up 5 bases and J gave up 8 bases, with 19 bases separating them. Germline CDR1 and CDR2: MDHEN and SYDVKM. The CDR3 DNA follows: TGTGCCAGCAGTAAGGCGGGACCCTACAGGGATGAGCAGTTCTTC. It encodes CASSKAGPYRDEQFF.

The genes are TRBV28 and TRBJ1-1, with 10 bases that match TRBD1. The V gene end was trimmed by 5 bases and the J gene end by 0 bases; junction bases not matched to a gene: 6. This CDR3 is built from 16 residues. CDR1 MDHEN and CDR2 SYDVKM come from the germline V gene. Here the CDR3 DNA reads TGTGCCAGCAGTGGGGACAGGGGACTGATGAACACTGAAGCTTTCTTT. The encoded protein is CASSGDRGLMNTEAFF.

The chain uses TRBV2 and TRBJ1-2; D may be TRBD1 (6 bases). Germline loops: CDR1 SNHLY, CDR2 FYNNEI. The CDR3 spans 15 residues. V lost 6 bases to trimming and J lost 0 bases, with 14 bases between them. In DNA form, the CDR3 reads TGTGCCAGCAGGGCCAGTGGGGGCGCTAACTATGGCTACACCTTC. Protein sequence: CASRASGGANYGYTF.

The CDR3 DNA is TGTGCCAGCAGCTCCCCCGGGGGGAGTCCCCCCTACGAGCAGTACTTC. It yields the protein CASSSPGGSPPYEQYF. V gene TRBV11-2 combines with J gene TRBJ2-7; 7 nucleotides match TRBD2. Losses at the gene ends were 4 bases for V and 2 bases for J; bases not matched to a gene: 11. The CDR3 extends over 16 amino acids. The germline gives CDR1 SGHAT, CDR2 FQNNGV.

This rearrangement joins TRBV19 to TRBJ1-1, with 8 bases fitting TRBD1. Germline lookup yields CDR1 LNHDA and CDR2 SQIVND (reference sequence). Unmatched junction bases numbered 11, after V lost 5 bases and J lost 3 bases. The CDR3 contains 16 residues. CDR3 sequence (DNA): TGTGCCAGTAGTGCCCGCCAGGGGGCGGCCCACACTGAAGCTTTCTTT. It yields the protein CASSARQGAAHTEAFF.

The chain joins TRBV5-4 to TRBJ2-7; TRBD2 matches at 8 bases. Germline CDR1 is SGHNT and CDR2 is YYREEE (reference sequence). The CDR3 covers 16 residues. V lost 8 bases to trimming and J lost 2 bases; unmatched junction nucleotides: 15. CDR3 region: CASSRHSGTRTYEQYF. CDR3 sequence (DNA): TGTGCCAGTTCCAGGCACTCCGGGACTAGGACCTACGAGCAGTACTTC.

This clone was detected a few times. The rearrangement links TRBV5-1 to TRBJ1-4; D is unresolved. Germline V CDR1 and CDR2: SGHRS, YFSETQ. The V and J ends lost 0 bases and 8 bases respectively, with 11 bases between them. The CDR3 runs 14 residues. The CDR3 region is CASSLGEGLEKLFF. The CDR3 region has the DNA TGCGCCAGCAGCTTGGGAGAAGGATTAGAAAAACTGTTTTTT. The full variable domain, rest sourced from reference TRBV5-1 and TRBJ1-4, is KAGVTQTPRYLIKTRGQQVTLSCSPISGHRSVSWYQQTPGQGLQFLFEYFSETQRNKGNFPGRFSGRQFSNSRSEMNVSTLELGDSALYLCASSLGEGLEKLFFGSGTQLSVL.

The CDR3, as DNA: TGTGCCAGCAGTACGGCCGAGGGGAACTATGGCTACACCTTC. It codes for CASSTAEGNYGYTF. The chain has TRBV27 and TRBJ1-2; tentative D call: TRBD1 (5 bases). The CDR3 is 14 residues long. CDR1 MNHEY and CDR2 SMNVEV come from the germline V gene (reference sequence). Trimming removed 5 bases at V and 2 bases at J, with 12 bases between.

This clone has only a few counts. The chain links TRBV21-1 to TRBJ2-7; TRBD2, the table's D call, lacks a check against the DNA. TRBV21-1 is noted as a pseudogene. CDR3 length: 10 amino acids. CDR3 nucleotide sequence: TGTGCCAGCACCGTCTACGAGCAGTACTTC. It yields the protein CASTVYEQYF.

The V gene is TRBV7-2, the J gene TRBJ2-7; D gene uncertain. The CDR3 contains 14 residues. The germline V and J ends were trimmed by 5 bases and 0 bases, with 11 bases remaining between them. CDR1 and CDR2 (germline): SGHTA, FQGNSA. Here the CDR3 reads CASSPGITSYEQYF. The CDR3 DNA reads as TGTGCCAGCAGCCCCGGAATAACCTCCTACGAGCAGTACTTC.

V gene TRBV4-2 combines with J gene TRBJ2-1, with 9 nucleotides matching TRBD2. The CDR3 sequence is 17 residues long. The V and J ends lost 3 bases and 3 bases, in that order; junction bases with no gene match: 9. The germline gives CDR1 LGHNA, CDR2 YNFKEQ. As DNA, the CDR3 is TGTGCCAGCAGCCATACGGATGATAGCGGGGGCTACAATGAGCAGTTCTTC. Translating gives CASSHTDDSGGYNEQFF.

The table lists this clone with a count of one. This may be a read error, as it is one base from a much larger clone. The chain carries TRBV7-7 and TRBJ2-5, with 7 bases that match TRBD1. Germline CDR1 SSHAT, CDR2 FNYEAQ (reference sequence). There are 13 residues in the CDR3. V was pared by 5 bases and J by 2 bases, with 2 bases of the junction left unmatched. In nucleotides, the CDR3 is TGTGCCAGCAGCGTGGGACAGCAAGAGACCCAGTACTTC. It encodes CASSVGQQETQYF.

A few counts support this clone. At one boundary the junction diverges from the germline segment, which might be a read error. CDR3 sequence: CASSLEDRGTYEQYF. Here the CDR3 DNA reads TGTGCCAGTAGTCTAGAGGACAGGGGAACCTACGAGCAGTACTTC. The chain couples TRBV19 to TRBJ2-7, with 9 bases identical to TRBD1. The germline gives CDR1 LNHDA, CDR2 SQIVND (reference sequence). The CDR3 runs to 15 residues.

This chain uses TRBV7-5 with TRBJ1-2. TRBV7-5 is labeled a pseudogene. The CDR3 length is 18 residues. The CDR3 region is CVRSPRHPPGAGHYGYTF. The CDR3 bases are TGTGTCAGAAGCCCACGCCATCCCCCGGGAGCAGGGCACTATGGCTACACCTTC.

V gene TRBV11-2 combines with J gene TRBJ1-2, with D unclear. Trimming took 2 bases from V and 2 from J, leaving 6 bases between them. The germline V gene has CDR1 SGHAT and CDR2 FQNNGV. The length of the CDR3 is 13 residues. CDR3 coding DNA: TGTGCCAGCAGCTTAACCAGAAACTATGGCTACACCTTC. Its protein product is CASSLTRNYGYTF.

The chain couples TRBV7-8 to TRBJ2-1; 7 bases are a match to TRBD2. With 1 base clipped from V and 6 bases from J, the junction kept 9 bases outside the gene matches. The CDR3 spans 16 residues. CDR1 is SGHVS and CDR2 is FQNEAQ in the germline V gene. The CDR3 loop is CASSLDPGLTFNEQFF. CDR3 sequence (DNA): TGTGCCAGCAGCTTAGACCCGGGACTAACCTTCAATGAGCAGTTCTTC.

This chain connects TRBV19 to TRBJ2-1; D unresolved. This CDR3 is 15 amino acids long. From germline, CDR1 is LNHDA and CDR2 SQIVND (reference sequence). V was trimmed by 4 bases and J by 2 bases, leaving 12 bases between them. CDR3 loop: CASSTWAPTYNEQFF. In DNA, the CDR3 is TGTGCCAGTAGTACGTGGGCGCCCACCTACAATGAGCAGTTCTTC. Full variable domain (remainder filled in from reference TRBV19 and TRBJ2-1): DGGITQSPKYLFRKEGQNVTLSCEQNLNHDAMYWYRQDPGQGLRLIYYSQIVNDFQKGDIAEGYSVSREKKESFPLTVTSAQKNPTAFYLCASSTWAPTYNEQFFGPGTRLTVL.

This chain joins TRBV19 and TRBJ1-5, with unresolved D. The CDR3 is 17 residues long. CDR1 LNHDA and CDR2 SQIVND come from the germline V gene (reference sequence). Trimming stripped 1 base from V and 0 bases from J, with 13 bases between. The CDR3 nucleotides read TGTGCCAGTAGTATAGGGGTCGGAGGCTATAGCAATCAGCCCCAGCATTTT. Protein sequence: CASSIGVGGYSNQPQHF.

This clone was recorded a few times. The rearrangement links TRBV2 to TRBJ1-2, with D tentatively TRBD1 (6 bases). The CDR3 is 12 residues long. The V end was cut by 1 base, the J end by 8 bases, with 8 bases between. Germline V CDR1 and CDR2: SNHLY, FYNNEI. CDR3 sequence: CASSEGGAGYTF. CDR3 nucleotide sequence: TGTGCCAGCAGTGAAGGGGGGGCAGGCTACACCTTC. The full variable domain, completed using reference TRBV2 and TRBJ1-2, is EPEVTQTPSHQVTQMGQEVILRCVPISNHLYFYWYRQILGQKVEFLVSFYNNEISEKSEIFDDQFSVERPDGSNFTLKIRSTKLEDSAMYFCASSEGGAGYTFGSGTRLTVV.

This clone appeared a single time. The chain recombines TRBV7-7 with TRBJ1-5; maybe TRBD1 (6 bases). In germline, CDR1 is SSHAT, CDR2 FNYEAQ (reference sequence). The V and J ends lost 2 bases and 6 bases respectively, with 20 bases between them. The CDR3 contains 17 residues. The CDR3 protein is CASSLNNTDRSIQPQHF. The CDR3 nucleotides are TGTGCCAGCAGCTTAAATAATACGGACAGATCGATTCAGCCCCAGCATTTT.

J is TRBJ2-2 and V is TRBV28; no reliable D call. Germline CDR1 and CDR2: MDHEN and SYDVKM. The CDR3 length is 15 residues. V was shortened by 5 bases and J by 4 bases, with 14 bases between the two germline ends. The CDR3 loop is CASSPNRRITGELFF. The CDR3 region has the DNA TGTGCCAGCAGTCCAAACCGGCGAATCACCGGGGAGCTGTTTTTT.